These 15 T cell receptor beta chains originate from one sample sequenced in a study of blood T cell repertoires in COVID-19. Only in-frame clones appear in the TCRdb table, and some are missing; sequencing was by immunoSEQ multiplex PCR. The sample consists of around 170,000 clones, approximately 84% of them appearing once. Specimen: PBMCs or T cells enriched from blood (not recorded which). Every receptor here comes from a man in his fifties or sixties who had recovered from COVID-19.

The chain carries TRBV6-1 and TRBJ1-6; 8 nucleotides match TRBD1. Unmatched junction bases numbered 6, after V lost 4 bases and J lost 4 bases. The CDR3 covers 16 residues. CDR1 MNHNS and CDR2 SASEGT come from the germline V gene. The CDR3 DNA reads as TGTGCCAGCAGTGCCCGACAGGGGTTGTATAATTCACCCCTCCACTTT. Amino acid sequence: CASSARQGLYNSPLHF.

V and J are TRBV19 and TRBJ1-2, with TRBD1 identical over 7 bases. V gave up 3 bases and J gave up 0 bases; unmatched junction bases: 10. The CDR3 has 17 residues. Germline loops: CDR1 LNHDA, CDR2 SQIVND (reference sequence). This CDR3 reads CASSMLSGQKANYGYTF. In DNA form, the CDR3 reads TGTGCCAGTAGTATGCTTTCGGGACAGAAAGCTAACTATGGCTACACCTTC.

This chain uses TRBV5-1 with TRBJ2-1; 7 nucleotides align to TRBD1. Germline assignment: CDR1 SGHRS and CDR2 YFSETQ. After removal of 3 bases from V and 6 bases from J, the junction contained 9 bases not matched to a gene. The CDR3 runs to 15 residues. The CDR3 DNA is TGCGCCAGCAGCTACCAGACAGGGTTCGCCAATGAGCAGTTCTTC. It yields the protein CASSYQTGFANEQFF.

The gene calls are TRBV6-2 or TRBV6-3 and TRBJ1-1; weak D call: TRBD1 (6 bases). Germline V gene lookup returns CDR1 MNHEY and CDR2 SVGEGT. This CDR3 is 12 amino acids long. Trimming took 6 bases from V and 7 from J, leaving 12 bases between them. CDR3 nucleotide sequence: TGTGCCAGCAGCTTCGAGGGGGATGAAGCTTTCTTT. Its translation is CASSFEGDEAFF.

The genes are TRBV2 and TRBJ2-3; 11 positions agree with TRBD2. Germline-derived CDR1 and CDR2 are SNHLY and FYNNEI. The CDR3 has 15 residues. The V and J ends lost 6 bases and 10 bases, in that order; junction bases with no gene match: 12. The CDR3 spells CASSPTSGGPLAQYF. The CDR3 DNA is TGTGCCAGCAGCCCTACTAGCGGGGGTCCCCTCGCGCAGTATTTT.

The CDR3 region has the DNA TGTGCCAGCAGCCACCCGGGACAGGGGCTATTGGGGGATGAAAAACTGTTTTTT. Its translation is CASSHPGQGLLGDEKLFF. This rearrangement joins TRBV7-9 to TRBJ1-4, with 10 bases identical to TRBD1. This CDR3 has 18 amino acids. V shed 5 bases and J 6 bases; nucleotides not matched to a gene: 15. CDR1 and CDR2 (germline): SEHNR, FQNEAQ (reference sequence).

This clone appeared once. The chain joins TRBV3-1 (or the pseudogene TRBV3-2) to TRBJ1-4, with 7 bases identical to TRBD1. There are 13 residues in the CDR3. The germline V gene has CDR1 LGHDT and CDR2 YNNKEL (reference sequence). Trimming at V came to 4 bases and at J to 8 bases, leaving 4 bases not matched to a gene. Here the CDR3 DNA reads TGTGCCAGCAGCCTACAGGGGAACGAAAAACTGTTTTTT. Translating it yields CASSLQGNEKLFF.

The V and J genes are TRBV2 and TRBJ2-2; 8 bases are shared with TRBD1. Germline CDR1 is SNHLY and CDR2 is FYNNEI. Unmatched junction bases numbered 7, after V lost 6 bases and J lost 1 base. CDR3 length: 16 amino acids. The CDR3 DNA sequence: TGTGCCAGCAGACGGACAGGGAAGGGGAACACCGGGGAGCTGTTTTTT. Amino acids: CASRRTGKGNTGELFF.

The chain carries TRBV12-3 or TRBV12-4 and TRBJ1-2, with D uncertain. The V end lost 6 bases, the J end lost 4 bases, and 6 bases lay between the germline ends. The CDR3 covers 11 residues. This chain's CDR3 is CASSPSYGYTF. The CDR3 DNA is TGTGCCAGCAGCCCGAGCTATGGCTACACCTTC.

This rearrangement joins TRBV15 to TRBJ1-4; a weak D match, TRBD1 (5 bases). The germline V gene has CDR1 LNHNV and CDR2 YYDKDF (reference sequence). V was cut by 1 base and J by 0 bases, with 9 bases left in between. The CDR3 has 16 amino acids. Here the CDR3 DNA reads TGTGCCACCAGCAGAGCCCGGGGGGCAACTAATGAAAAACTGTTTTTT. Protein: CATSRARGATNEKLFF.

This rearrangement joins TRBV3-1 (or the pseudogene TRBV3-2) to TRBJ2-3; the D gene is possibly TRBD2 (7 bases). From germline, CDR1 is LGHDT and CDR2 YNNKEL (reference sequence). The CDR3 runs 15 residues. V was pared by 4 bases and J by 6 bases, with 17 bases between. The CDR3 region is CASSRIGGGGDTQYF. In DNA form, the CDR3 reads TGTGCCAGCAGCCGTATAGGGGGGGGCGGTGATACGCAGTATTTT.

A single count supports this clone. This chain links TRBV7-3 with TRBJ2-1, with TRBD2 matching over 11 bases. Germline CDR1 is SGHTA and CDR2 is FQGTGA. The trim removed 2 bases at V and 8 bases at J, leaving 11 bases unmatched. The CDR3 consists of 17 residues. CDR3 sequence: CASSLEALAGGRDEQFF. Written as DNA, the CDR3 is TGTGCCAGCAGCTTAGAGGCCCTAGCGGGGGGCCGGGATGAGCAGTTCTTC.

V usage is TRBV25-1 and J usage is TRBJ1-2; D is uncertain. Looked up from germline, CDR1 is MGHDK and CDR2 is SYGVNS. The CDR3 has 15 amino acids. Trimming removed 2 bases at V and 7 bases at J, with 17 bases between. The chain's CDR3 is CASSENGRGFGGYTF. CDR3 DNA: TGTGCCAGCAGTGAAAATGGCCGGGGTTTCGGTGGCTACACCTTC.

This chain connects TRBV3-1 (or the pseudogene TRBV3-2) to TRBJ2-1; a possible D gene is TRBD1 (5 bases). Germline V gene sequence: CDR1 LGHDT, CDR2 YNNKEL (reference sequence). This CDR3 has 12 amino acids. Trimming took 2 bases from V and 9 from J, leaving 8 bases between them. The CDR3 spells CASSQQGFEQFF. The CDR3 DNA follows: TGTGCCAGCAGCCAACAGGGCTTTGAGCAGTTCTTC.

This sequence joins TRBV19 and TRBJ2-4; D is perhaps TRBD1 (5 bases). This CDR3 has 18 residues. Germline CDR1 reads LNHDA; CDR2 reads SQIVND (reference sequence). Trimming removed 7 bases at V and 3 bases at J, with 25 bases between. This chain's CDR3 is CASIHSRGEGALKNIQYF. CDR3 coding DNA: TGTGCCAGTATCCACTCCCGTGGGGAAGGGGCCCTCAAAAACATTCAGTACTTC.